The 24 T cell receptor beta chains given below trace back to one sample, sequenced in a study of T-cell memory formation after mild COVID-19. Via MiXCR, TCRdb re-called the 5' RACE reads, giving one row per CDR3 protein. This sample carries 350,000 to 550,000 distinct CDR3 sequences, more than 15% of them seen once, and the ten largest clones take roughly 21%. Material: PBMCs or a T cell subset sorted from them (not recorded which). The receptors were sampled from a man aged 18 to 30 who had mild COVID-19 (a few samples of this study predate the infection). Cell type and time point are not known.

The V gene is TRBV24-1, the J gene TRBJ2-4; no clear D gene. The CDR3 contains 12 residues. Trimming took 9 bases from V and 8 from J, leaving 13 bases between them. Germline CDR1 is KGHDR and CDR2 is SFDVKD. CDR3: CATAYPLYIQYF. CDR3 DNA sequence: TGTGCCACCGCCTACCCTCTGTACATTCAGTACTTC.

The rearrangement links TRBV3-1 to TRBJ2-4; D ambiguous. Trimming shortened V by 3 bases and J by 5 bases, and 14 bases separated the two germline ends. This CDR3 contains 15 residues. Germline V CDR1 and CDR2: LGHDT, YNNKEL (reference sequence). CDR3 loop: CASSHGRLMENIQYF. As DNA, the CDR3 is TGTGCCAGCAGCCACGGTCGCTTAATGGAAAACATTCAGTACTTC.

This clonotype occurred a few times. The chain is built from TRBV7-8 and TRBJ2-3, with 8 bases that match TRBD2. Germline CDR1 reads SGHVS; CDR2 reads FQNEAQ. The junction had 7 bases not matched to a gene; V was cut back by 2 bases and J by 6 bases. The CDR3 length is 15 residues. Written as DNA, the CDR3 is TGTGCCAGCAGCTTACTCGGGGGGGCGCGGGATACGCAGTATTTT. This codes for CASSLLGGARDTQYF.

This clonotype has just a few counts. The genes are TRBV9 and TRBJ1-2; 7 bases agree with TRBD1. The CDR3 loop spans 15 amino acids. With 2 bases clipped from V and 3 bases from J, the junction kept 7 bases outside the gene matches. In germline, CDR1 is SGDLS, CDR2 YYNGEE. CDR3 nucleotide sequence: TGTGCCAGCAGCGTTGAGGGGGACAGTTACTATGGCTACACCTTC. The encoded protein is CASSVEGDSYYGYTF.

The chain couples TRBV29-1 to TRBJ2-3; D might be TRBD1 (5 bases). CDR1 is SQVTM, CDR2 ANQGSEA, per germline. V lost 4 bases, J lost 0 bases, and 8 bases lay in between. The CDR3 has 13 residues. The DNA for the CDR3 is TGCAGCGTTGCGACAGTTAGCACAGATACGCAGTATTTT. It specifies CSVATVSTDTQYF.

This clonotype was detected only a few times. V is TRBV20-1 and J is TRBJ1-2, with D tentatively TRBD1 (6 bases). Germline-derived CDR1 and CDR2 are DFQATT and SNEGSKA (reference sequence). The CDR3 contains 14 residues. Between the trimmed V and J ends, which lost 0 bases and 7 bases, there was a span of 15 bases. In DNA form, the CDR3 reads TGCAGTGCTAGAGAAATTGGCAGGGGCGCTGGCTACACCTTC. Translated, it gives CSAREIGRGAGYTF.

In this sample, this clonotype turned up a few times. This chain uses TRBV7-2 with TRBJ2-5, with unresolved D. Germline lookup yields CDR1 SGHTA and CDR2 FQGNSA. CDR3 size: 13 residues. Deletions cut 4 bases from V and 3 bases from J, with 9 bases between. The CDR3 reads CASSSWSKETQYF. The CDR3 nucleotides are TGTGCCAGCAGCTCTTGGTCAAAAGAGACCCAGTACTTC.

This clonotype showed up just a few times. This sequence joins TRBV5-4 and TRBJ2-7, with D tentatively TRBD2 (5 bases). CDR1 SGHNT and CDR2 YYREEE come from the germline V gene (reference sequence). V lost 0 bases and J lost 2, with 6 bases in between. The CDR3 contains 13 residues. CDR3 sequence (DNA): TGTGCCAGCAGCTTGGCCGGGACCTACGAGCAGTACGTC. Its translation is CASSLAGTYEQYV.

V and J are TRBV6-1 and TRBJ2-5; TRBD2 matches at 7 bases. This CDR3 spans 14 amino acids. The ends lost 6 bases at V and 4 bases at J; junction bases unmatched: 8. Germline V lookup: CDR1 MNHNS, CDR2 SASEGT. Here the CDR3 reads CASRGGAGRETQYF. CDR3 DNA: TGTGCCAGCAGGGGAGGGGCAGGGCGAGAGACCCAGTACTTC.

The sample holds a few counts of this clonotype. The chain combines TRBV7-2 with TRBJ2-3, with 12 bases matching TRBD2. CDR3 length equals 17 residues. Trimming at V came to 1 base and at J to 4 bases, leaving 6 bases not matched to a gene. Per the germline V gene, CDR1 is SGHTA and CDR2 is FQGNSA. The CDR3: CASSLDGLAGISDTQYF. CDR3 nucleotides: TGTGCCAGCAGCTTAGATGGACTAGCGGGGATCTCAGATACGCAGTATTTT.

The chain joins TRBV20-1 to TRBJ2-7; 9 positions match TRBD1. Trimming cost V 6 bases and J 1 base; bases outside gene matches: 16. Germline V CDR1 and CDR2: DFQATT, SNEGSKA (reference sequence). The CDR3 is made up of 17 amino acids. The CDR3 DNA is TGCAGTGCAAAAGTGGACAGGGGAATACAGGAGTCCTACGAGCAGTACTTC. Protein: CSAKVDRGIQESYEQYF.

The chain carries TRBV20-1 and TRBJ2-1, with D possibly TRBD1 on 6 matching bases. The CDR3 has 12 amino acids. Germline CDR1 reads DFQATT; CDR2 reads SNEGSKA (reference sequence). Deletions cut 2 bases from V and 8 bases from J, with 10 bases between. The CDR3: CSARQGIHEQFF. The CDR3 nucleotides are TGCAGTGCTAGACAGGGGATCCATGAGCAGTTCTTC.

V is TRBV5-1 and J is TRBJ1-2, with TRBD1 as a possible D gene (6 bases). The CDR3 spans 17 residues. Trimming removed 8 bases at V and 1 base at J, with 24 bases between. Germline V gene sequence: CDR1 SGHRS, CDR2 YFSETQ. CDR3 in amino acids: CASTDGDRDKLNYGYTF. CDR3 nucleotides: TGCGCCAGTACCGACGGAGACCGGGACAAACTTAACTATGGCTACACCTTC.

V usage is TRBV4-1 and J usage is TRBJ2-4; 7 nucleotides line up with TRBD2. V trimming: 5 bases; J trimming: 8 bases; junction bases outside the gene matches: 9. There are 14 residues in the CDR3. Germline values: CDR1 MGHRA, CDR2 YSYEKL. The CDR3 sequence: CASSSGGGSDIQYF. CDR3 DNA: TGCGCCAGCAGCTCTGGGGGGGGATCGGACATTCAGTACTTC.

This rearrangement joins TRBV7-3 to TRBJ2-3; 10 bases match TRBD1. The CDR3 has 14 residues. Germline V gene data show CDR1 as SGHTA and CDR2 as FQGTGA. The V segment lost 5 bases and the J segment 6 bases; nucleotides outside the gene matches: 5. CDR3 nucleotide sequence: TGTGCCAGCAGCACGACAGGGGGCGGCGATACGCAGTATTTT. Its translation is CASSTTGGGDTQYF.

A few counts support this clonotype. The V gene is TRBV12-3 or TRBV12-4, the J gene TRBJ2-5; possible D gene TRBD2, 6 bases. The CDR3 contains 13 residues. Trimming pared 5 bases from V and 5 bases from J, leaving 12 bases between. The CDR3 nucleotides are TGTGCCAGCAGTCACGGGACTTCGGAGACCCAGTACTTC. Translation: CASSHGTSETQYF.

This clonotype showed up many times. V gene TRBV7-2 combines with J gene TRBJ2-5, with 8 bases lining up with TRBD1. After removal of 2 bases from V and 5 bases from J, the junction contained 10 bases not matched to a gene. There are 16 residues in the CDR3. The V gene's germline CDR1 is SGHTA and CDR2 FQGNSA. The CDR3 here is CASSLSSDRGRETQYF. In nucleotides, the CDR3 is TGTGCCAGCAGCTTATCTTCCGACAGGGGACGGGAGACCCAGTACTTC. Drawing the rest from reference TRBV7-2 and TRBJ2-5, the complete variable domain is GAGVSQSPSNKVTEKGKDVELRCDPISGHTALYWYRQSLGQGLEFLIYFQGNSAPDKSGLPSDRFSAERTGGSVSTLTIQRTQQEDSAVYLCASSLSSDRGRETQYFGPGTRLLVL.

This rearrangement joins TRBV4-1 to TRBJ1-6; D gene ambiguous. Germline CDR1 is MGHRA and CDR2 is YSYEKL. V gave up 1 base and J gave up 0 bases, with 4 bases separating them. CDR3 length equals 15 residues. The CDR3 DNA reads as TGCGCCAGCAGCCAAGGGGGCTCCTATAATTCACCCCTCCACTTT. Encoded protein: CASSQGGSYNSPLHF.

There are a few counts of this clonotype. The CDR3, as DNA: TGCAGTGCTCCTATGACAGGGAGGCCAGAGACCCAGTACTTC. Encoded protein: CSAPMTGRPETQYF. This sequence joins TRBV20-1 and TRBJ2-5, with TRBD1 as a possible D gene (7 bases). The V end lost 5 bases, the J end lost 4 bases, and 17 bases lay between the germline ends. The CDR3 consists of 14 residues. The germline V gene encodes CDR1 DFQATT and CDR2 SNEGSKA (reference sequence).

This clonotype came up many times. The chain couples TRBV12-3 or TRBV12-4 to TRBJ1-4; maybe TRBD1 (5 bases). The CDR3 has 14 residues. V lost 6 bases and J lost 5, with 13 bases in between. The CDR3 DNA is TGTGCCAGCAGAACCGGGACTTTCAATGAAAAACTGTTTTTT. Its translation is CASRTGTFNEKLFF.

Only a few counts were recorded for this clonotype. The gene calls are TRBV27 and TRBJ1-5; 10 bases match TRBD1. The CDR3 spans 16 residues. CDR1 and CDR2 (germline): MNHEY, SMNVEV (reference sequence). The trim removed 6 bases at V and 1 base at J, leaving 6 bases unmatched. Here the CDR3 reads CASRWTGGLSNQPQHF. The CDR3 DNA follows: TGTGCCAGCAGGTGGACAGGGGGATTGAGCAATCAGCCCCAGCATTTT.

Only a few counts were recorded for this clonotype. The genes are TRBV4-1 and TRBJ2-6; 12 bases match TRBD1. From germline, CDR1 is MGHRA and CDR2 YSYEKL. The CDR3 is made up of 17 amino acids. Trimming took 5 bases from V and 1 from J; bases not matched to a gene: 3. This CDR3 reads CASSSGQGASGANVLTF. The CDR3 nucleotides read TGCGCCAGCAGCTCGGGACAGGGGGCTTCTGGGGCCAACGTCCTGACTTTC.

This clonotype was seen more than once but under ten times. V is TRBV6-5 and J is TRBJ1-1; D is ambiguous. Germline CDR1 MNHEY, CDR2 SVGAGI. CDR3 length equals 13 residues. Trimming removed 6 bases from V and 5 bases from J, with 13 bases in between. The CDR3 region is CASSYGVWTEAFF. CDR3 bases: TGTGCCAGCAGCTACGGGGTTTGGACTGAAGCTTTCTTT.

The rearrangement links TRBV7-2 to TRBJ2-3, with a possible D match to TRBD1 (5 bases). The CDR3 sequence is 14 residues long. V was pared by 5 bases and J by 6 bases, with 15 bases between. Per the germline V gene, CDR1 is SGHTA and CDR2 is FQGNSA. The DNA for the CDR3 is TGTGCCAGCAGCGGTAGGGGTGACGGGGATACGCAGTATTTT. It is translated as CASSGRGDGDTQYF.